The clone carrying this T cell receptor (beta chain) was seen repeatedly, ten times or more. TCRdb itself ran the 5' RACE reads through MiXCR, one entry per CDR3 protein. The sample carries about 62,000 distinct CDR3 sequences, around 3.8% recorded once. These data are taken from a study of neurological immune-mediated disorders. The CDR3 is 13 amino acids. V was trimmed by 0 bases and J by 1 base, leaving 6 bases between them. Germline values: CDR1 DFQATT, CDR2 SNEGSKA (reference sequence). 2 million unsorted PBMCs were stored in RNAlater at -80 °C before RNA extraction. This TCR was recovered from a woman aged 50 to 60 with multiple sclerosis. The sequenced sample consisted of PBMCs. The V call is TRBV20-1, the J call TRBJ1-1; D remains ambiguous. CDR3 in DNA: TGCAGTGCTAGAGAGTCAGCGAACACTGAAGCTTTCTTT. Protein product: CSARESANTEAFF.